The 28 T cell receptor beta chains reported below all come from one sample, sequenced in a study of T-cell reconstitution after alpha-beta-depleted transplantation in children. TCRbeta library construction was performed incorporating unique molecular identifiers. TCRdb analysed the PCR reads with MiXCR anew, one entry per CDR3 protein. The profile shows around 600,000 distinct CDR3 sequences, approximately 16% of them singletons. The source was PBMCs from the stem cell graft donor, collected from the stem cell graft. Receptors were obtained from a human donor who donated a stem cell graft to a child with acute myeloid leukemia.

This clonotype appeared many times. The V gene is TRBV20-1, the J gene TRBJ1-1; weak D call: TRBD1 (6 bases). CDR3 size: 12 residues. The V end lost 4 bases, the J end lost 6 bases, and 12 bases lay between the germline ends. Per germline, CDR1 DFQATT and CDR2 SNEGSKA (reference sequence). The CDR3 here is CSAIPTGSEAFF. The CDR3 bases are TGCAGTGCTATCCCAACAGGGTCTGAAGCTTTCTTT.

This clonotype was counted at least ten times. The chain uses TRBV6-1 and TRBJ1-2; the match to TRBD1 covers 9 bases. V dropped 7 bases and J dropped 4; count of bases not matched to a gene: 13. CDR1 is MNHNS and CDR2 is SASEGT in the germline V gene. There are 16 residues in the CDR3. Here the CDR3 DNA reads TGTGCCAGCAAGCCTCCGGGGACAGGGATATCCTATGGCTACACCTTC. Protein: CASKPPGTGISYGYTF.

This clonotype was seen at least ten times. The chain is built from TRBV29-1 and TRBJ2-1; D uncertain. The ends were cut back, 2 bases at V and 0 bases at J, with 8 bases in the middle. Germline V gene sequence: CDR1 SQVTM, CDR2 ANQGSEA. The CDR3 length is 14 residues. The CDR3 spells CSVESRSSYNEQFF. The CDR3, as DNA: TGCAGCGTTGAATCCCGAAGCTCCTACAATGAGCAGTTCTTC.

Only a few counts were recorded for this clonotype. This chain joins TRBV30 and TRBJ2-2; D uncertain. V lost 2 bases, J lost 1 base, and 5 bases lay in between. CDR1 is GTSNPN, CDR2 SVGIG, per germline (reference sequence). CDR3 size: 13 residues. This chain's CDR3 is CAWSRRNTGELFF. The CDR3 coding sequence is TGTGCCTGGAGTCGCCGGAACACCGGGGAGCTGTTTTTT.

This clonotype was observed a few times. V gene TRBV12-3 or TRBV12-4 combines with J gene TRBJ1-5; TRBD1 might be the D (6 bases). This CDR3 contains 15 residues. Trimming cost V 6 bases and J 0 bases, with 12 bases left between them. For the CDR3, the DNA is TGTGCCAGCAGATCGGACAGTTATAGCAATCAGCCCCAGCATTTT. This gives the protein CASRSDSYSNQPQHF.

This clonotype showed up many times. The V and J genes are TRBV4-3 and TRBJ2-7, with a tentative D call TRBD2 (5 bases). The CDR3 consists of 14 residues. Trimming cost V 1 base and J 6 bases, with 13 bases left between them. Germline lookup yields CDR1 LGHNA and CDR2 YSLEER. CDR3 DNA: TGCGCCAGCAGCCAAGGGAGAGGGTCGAGCGAGCAGTACTTC. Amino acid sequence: CASSQGRGSSEQYF.

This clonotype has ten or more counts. The DNA for the CDR3 is TGTGCCAGCAGAAACGACAGGGGGTATGAGCAGTACTTC. Amino acid sequence: CASRNDRGYEQYF. V usage is TRBV7-2 and J usage is TRBJ2-7, with 9 bases fitting TRBD1. V trimming: 6 bases; J trimming: 7 bases; junction bases outside the gene matches: 7. Germline-derived CDR1 and CDR2 are SGHTA and FQGNSA. The CDR3 is made up of 13 amino acids. Using reference TRBV7-2 and TRBJ2-7 for the parts outside the CDR3, the full variable domain is GAGVSQSPSNKVTEKGKDVELRCDPISGHTALYWYRQSLGQGLEFLIYFQGNSAPDKSGLPSDRFSAERTGGSVSTLTIQRTQQEDSAVYLCASRNDRGYEQYFGPGTRLTVT.

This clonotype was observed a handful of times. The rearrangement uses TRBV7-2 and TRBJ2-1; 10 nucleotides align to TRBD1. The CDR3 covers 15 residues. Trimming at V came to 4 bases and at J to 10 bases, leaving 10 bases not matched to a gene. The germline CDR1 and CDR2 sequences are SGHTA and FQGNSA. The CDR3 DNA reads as TGTGCCAGCAGCTACCCGGGACAGGGGCTACGGGAGCAGTTCTTC. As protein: CASSYPGQGLREQFF.

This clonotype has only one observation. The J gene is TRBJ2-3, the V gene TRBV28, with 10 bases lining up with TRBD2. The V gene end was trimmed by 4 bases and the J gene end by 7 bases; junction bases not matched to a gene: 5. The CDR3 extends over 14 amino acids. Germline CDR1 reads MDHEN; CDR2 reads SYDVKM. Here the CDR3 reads CASSSSGGGNTQYF. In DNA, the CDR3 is TGTGCCAGCAGTTCCAGCGGGGGGGGAAATACGCAGTATTTT.

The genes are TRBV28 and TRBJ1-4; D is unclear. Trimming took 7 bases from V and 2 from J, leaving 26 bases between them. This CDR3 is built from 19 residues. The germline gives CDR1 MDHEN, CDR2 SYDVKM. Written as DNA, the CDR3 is TGTGCCAGCAACGATCGGGGTTCACACCTCTGGGCGACTAATGAAAAACTGTTTTTT. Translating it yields CASNDRGSHLWATNEKLFF.

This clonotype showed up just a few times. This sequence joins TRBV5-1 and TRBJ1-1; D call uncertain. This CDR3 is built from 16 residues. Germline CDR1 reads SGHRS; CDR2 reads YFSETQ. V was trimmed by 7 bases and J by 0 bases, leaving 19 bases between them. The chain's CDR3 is CASSQGLLPLNTEAFF. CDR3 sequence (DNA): TGCGCCAGCTCCCAAGGTCTGCTCCCCTTGAACACTGAAGCTTTCTTT.

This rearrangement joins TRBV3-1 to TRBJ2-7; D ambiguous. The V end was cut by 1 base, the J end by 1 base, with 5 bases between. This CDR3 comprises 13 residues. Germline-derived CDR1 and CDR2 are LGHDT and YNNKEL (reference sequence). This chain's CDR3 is CASSQVVSYEQYF. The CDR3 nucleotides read TGTGCCAGCAGCCAAGTAGTGTCCTACGAGCAGTACTTC.

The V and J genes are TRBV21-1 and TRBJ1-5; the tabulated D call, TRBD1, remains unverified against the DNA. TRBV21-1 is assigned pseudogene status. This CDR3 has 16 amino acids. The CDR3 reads CASSPTDTSSLGPQHF. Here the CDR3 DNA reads TGTGCCAGCAGCCCGACAGACACCTCGAGTTTAGGGCCCCAGCATTTT.

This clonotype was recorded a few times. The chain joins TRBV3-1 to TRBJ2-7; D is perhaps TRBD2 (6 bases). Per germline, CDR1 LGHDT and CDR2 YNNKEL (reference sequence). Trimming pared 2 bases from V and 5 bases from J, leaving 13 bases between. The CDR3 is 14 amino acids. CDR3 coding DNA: TGTGCCAGCAGCCAATCGGGCGGGGATGACGAGCAGTACGTC. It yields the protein CASSQSGGDDEQYV.

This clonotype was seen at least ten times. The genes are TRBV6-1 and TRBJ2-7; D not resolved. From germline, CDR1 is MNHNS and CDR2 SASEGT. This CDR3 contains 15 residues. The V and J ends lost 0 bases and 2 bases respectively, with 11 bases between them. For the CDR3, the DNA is TGTGCCAGCAGTGAAGCCCCATCGTCCACCTACGAGCAGTACTTC. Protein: CASSEAPSSTYEQYF.

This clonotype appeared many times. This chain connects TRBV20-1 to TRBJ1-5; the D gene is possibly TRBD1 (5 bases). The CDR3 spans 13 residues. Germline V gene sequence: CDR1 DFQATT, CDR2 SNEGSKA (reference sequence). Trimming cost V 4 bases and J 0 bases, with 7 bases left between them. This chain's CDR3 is CSAIQDSNQPQHF. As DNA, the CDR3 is TGCAGTGCTATACAGGATAGCAATCAGCCCCAGCATTTT.

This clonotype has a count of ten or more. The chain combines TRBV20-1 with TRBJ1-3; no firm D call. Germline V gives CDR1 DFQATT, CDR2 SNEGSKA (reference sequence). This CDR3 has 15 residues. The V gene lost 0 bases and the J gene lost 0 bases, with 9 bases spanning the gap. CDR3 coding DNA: TGCAGTGCTAGAGAAGGTTCTACCTCTGGAAACACCATATATTTT. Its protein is CSAREGSTSGNTIYF.

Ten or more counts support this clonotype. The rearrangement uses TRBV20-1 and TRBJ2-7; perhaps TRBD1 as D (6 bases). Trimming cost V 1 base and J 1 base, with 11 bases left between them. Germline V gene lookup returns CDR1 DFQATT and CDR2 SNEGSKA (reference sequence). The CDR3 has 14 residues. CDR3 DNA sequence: TGCAGTGCTAGAGCTCCGGACAGATCCTACGAGCAGTACGTC. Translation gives CSARAPDRSYEQYV.

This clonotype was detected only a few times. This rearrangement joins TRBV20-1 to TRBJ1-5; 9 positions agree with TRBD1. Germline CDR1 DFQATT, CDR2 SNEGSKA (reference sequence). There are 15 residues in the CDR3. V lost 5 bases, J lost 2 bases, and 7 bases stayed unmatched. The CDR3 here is CSADPRTGGNQPQHF. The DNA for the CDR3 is TGCAGTGCTGACCCAAGGACAGGGGGCAATCAGCCCCAGCATTTT.

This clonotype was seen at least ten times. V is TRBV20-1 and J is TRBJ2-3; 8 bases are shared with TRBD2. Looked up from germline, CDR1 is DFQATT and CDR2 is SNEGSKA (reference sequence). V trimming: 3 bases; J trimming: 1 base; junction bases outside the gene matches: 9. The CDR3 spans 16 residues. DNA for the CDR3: TGCAGTGCTAGTAGAGCAGGAGCGGGGGGCACAGATACGCAGTATTTT. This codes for CSASRAGAGGTDTQYF.

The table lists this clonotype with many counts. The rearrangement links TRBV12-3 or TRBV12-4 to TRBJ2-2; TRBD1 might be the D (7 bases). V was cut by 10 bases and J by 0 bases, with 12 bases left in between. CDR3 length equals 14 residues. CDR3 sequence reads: CAIRGETNTGELFF. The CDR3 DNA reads TGTGCCATCAGGGGGGAGACGAACACCGGGGAGCTGTTTTTT.

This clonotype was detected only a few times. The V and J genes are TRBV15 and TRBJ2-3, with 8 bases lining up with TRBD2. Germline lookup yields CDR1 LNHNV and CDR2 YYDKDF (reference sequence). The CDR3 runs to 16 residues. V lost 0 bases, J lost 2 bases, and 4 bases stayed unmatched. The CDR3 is CATSRDSGGITDTQYF. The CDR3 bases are TGTGCCACCAGCAGAGATTCGGGGGGGATCACAGATACGCAGTATTTT.

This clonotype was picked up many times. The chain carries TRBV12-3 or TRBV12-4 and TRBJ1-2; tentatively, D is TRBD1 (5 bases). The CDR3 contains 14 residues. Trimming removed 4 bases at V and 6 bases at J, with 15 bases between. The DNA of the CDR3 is TGTGCCAGCAGTTCTCCGGACACTCCGGATGGCTACACCTTC. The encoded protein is CASSSPDTPDGYTF.

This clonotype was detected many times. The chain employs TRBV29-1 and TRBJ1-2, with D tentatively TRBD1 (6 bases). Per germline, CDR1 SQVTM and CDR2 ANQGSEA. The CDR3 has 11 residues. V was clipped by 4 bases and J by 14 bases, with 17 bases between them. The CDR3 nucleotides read TGCAGCGTTGCTCAGGGGCGGAGTCGGACCTTC. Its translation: CSVAQGRSRTF. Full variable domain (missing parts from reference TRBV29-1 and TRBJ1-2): SAVISQKPSRDICQRGTSLTIQCQVDSQVTMMFWYRQQPGQSLTLIATANQGSEATYESGFVIDKFPISRPNLTFSTLTVSNMSPEDSSIYLCSVAQGRSRTFGSGTRLTVV.

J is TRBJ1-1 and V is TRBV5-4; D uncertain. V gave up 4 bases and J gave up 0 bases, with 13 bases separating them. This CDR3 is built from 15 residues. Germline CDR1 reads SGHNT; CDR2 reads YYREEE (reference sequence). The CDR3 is CASSIPGDLNTEAFF. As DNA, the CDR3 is TGTGCCAGCAGCATTCCGGGAGATTTGAACACTGAAGCTTTCTTT. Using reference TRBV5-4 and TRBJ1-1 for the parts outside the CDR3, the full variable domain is ETGVTQSPTHLIKTRGQQVTLRCSSQSGHNTVSWYQQALGQGPQFIFQYYREEENGRGNFPPRFSGLQFPNYSSELNVNALELDDSALYLCASSIPGDLNTEAFFGQGTRLTVV.

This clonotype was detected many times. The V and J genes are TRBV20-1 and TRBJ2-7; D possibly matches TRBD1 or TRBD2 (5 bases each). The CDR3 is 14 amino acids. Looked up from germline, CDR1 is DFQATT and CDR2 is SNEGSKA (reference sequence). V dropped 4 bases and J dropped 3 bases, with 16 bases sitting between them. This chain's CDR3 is CSATVGASLYEQYV. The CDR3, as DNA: TGCAGTGCTACAGTCGGGGCCTCGCTCTACGAGCAGTACGTC.

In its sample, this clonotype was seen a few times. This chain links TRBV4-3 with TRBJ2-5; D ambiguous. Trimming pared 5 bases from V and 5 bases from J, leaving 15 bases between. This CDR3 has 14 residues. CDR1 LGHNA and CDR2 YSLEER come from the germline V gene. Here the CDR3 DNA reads TGCGCCAGCAGCTCCCAGAGGTTTCGGGAGACCCAGTACTTC. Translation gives CASSSQRFRETQYF.

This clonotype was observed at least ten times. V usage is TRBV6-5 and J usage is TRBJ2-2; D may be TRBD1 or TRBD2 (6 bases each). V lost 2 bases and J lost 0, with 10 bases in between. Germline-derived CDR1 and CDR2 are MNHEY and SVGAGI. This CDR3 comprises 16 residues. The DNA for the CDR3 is TGTGCCAGCAGTTACGGGGGGACACCGAACACCGGGGAGCTGTTTTTT. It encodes CASSYGGTPNTGELFF.